This TCR beta chain originates from a study of OX40 agonist ivuxolimab in advanced cancers. Points from the study as a whole: Compared with CD4+, CD8+ T cells on average had more expanded clones. Dosing at 0.1 to 3.0 mg/kg was accompanied by clonal expansion of CD4+ and CD8+ blood T cells by week 6.

The method was immunoSEQ multiplex PCR; TCRdb's version includes in-frame clones alone and lacks a portion of them. The sample lists 68,000 or so clones, 86% occurring once. Trimming shortened V by 3 bases and J by 6 bases, and 15 bases separated the two germline ends. The CDR3 extends over 15 amino acids. Germline values: CDR1 MDHEN, CDR2 SYDVKM. In the case of this clone: The antigen is unknown.

The chain employs TRBV28 and TRBJ1-5; D possibly corresponds to TRBD1 (5 bases). Sample: CD4+ or CD8+ T cells sorted from blood, taken in a trial of the OX40 agonist ivuxolimab. The sequence was collected from an adult with an advanced solid tumor such as melanoma, head and neck, liver or kidney cancer. CDR3 residues: CASSLAGAGLQPQHF. Written as DNA, the CDR3 is TGTGCCAGCAGTTTGGCCGGGGCAGGGCTTCAGCCCCAGCATTTT.